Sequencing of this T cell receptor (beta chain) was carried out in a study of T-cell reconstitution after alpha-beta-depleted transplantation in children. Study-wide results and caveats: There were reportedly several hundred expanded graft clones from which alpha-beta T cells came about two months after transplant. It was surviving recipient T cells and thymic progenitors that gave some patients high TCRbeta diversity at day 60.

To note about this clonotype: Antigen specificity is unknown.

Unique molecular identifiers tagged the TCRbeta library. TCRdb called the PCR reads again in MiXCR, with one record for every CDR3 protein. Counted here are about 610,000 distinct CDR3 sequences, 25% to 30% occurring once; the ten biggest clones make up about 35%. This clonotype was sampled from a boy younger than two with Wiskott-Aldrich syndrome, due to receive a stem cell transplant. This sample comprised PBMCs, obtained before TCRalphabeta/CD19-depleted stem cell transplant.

The CDR3 loop is CASSLAGSHRHIQYF. The DNA of the CDR3 is TGTGCCAGCAGTTTAGCGGGGAGTCATCGGCACATTCAGTACTTC. This sequence joins TRBV12-3 or TRBV12-4 and TRBJ2-4; TRBD2 is a possible D gene (5 bases). V lost 0 bases and J lost 8, with 14 bases in between. The CDR3 contains 15 residues.